The 21 T cell receptor beta chains in this list originate from one sample, sequenced in a study of cytomegalovirus exposure and HLA in healthy donors. The assay was immunoSEQ multiplex PCR, and TCRdb's table has in-frame clones only and misses some. Among about 330,000 clones listed, 70% to 90% were seen once. Sequenced input: PBMCs. The receptors here all came from a woman between 18 and 29 years old in good health and CMV-seronegative.

This sequence joins TRBV28 and TRBJ2-7, with TRBD1 matching over 8 bases. CDR1 MDHEN and CDR2 SYDVKM come from the germline V gene. The CDR3 spans 15 residues. The ends lost 4 bases at V and 2 bases at J; junction bases unmatched: 7. The CDR3 sequence: CASSSEGTGAYEQYF. The CDR3 DNA sequence: TGTGCCAGCAGTTCGGAGGGGACAGGCGCCTACGAGCAGTACTTC.

The V gene is TRBV28, the J gene TRBJ1-2; possibly TRBD1 for D (5 bases). In germline, CDR1 is MDHEN, CDR2 SYDVKM. CDR3 length equals 13 residues. V lost 4 bases to trimming and J lost 4 bases, with 10 bases between them. Written as DNA, the CDR3 is TGTGCCAGCAGTTCCGGGGGGAGCTATGGCTACACCTTC. This sequence encodes CASSSGGSYGYTF.

This chain connects TRBV19 to TRBJ2-2, with 8 positions matching TRBD1. The CDR3 loop spans 16 amino acids. Unmatched junction bases numbered 11, after V lost 11 bases and J lost 0 bases. Germline assignment: CDR1 LNHDA and CDR2 SQIVND (reference sequence). The CDR3 protein is CAGGTGPNPNTGELFF. DNA of the CDR3: TGTGCCGGAGGGACAGGACCCAATCCGAACACCGGGGAGCTGTTTTTT. Looking up the rest from reference TRBV19 and TRBJ2-2 gives the full variable domain: DGGITQSPKYLFRKEGQNVTLSCEQNLNHDAMYWYRQDPGQGLRLIYYSQIVNDFQKGDIAEGYSVSREKKESFPLTVTSAQKNPTAFYLCAGGTGPNPNTGELFFGEGSRLTVL.

The V and J genes are TRBV27 and TRBJ2-1, with D uncertain. The CDR3 runs 17 residues. Trimming cost V 6 bases and J 3 bases, with 21 bases left between them. Germline assignment: CDR1 MNHEY and CDR2 SMNVEV (reference sequence). The CDR3 loop reads CASSLRGPGGLYNEQFF. In DNA form, the CDR3 reads TGTGCCAGCAGCCTACGAGGCCCCGGCGGCCTCTACAATGAGCAGTTCTTC.

This clone was seen a handful of times. CDR3 in DNA: TGTGCCAGCTCACCGACAGGAGCCGCGAACACCGGGGAGCTGTTTTTT. Its protein product is CASSPTGAANTGELFF. The chain recombines TRBV18 with TRBJ2-2; maybe TRBD1 (6 bases). V was pared by 3 bases and J by 0 bases, with 11 bases between. The CDR3 covers 16 residues. The germline CDR1 and CDR2 sequences are KGHSH and LQKENI. Together with reference TRBV18 and TRBJ2-2, the CDR3 gives the full variable domain: NAGVMQNPRHLVRRRGQEARLRCSPMKGHSHVYWYRQLPEEGLKFMVYLQKENIIDESGMPKERFSAEFPKEGPSILRIQQVVRGDSAAYFCASSPTGAANTGELFFGEGSRLTVL.

The chain uses TRBV5-1 and TRBJ1-2; D unresolved. Germline CDR1 is SGHRS and CDR2 is YFSETQ. V lost 4 bases to trimming and J lost 4 bases, with 11 bases between them. This CDR3 contains 13 residues. CDR3: CASSDLSGYGYTF. The CDR3 bases are TGCGCCAGCAGCGACCTATCGGGCTATGGCTACACCTTC. The whole variable domain, filled in from reference TRBV5-1 and TRBJ1-2, reads KAGVTQTPRYLIKTRGQQVTLSCSPISGHRSVSWYQQTPGQGLQFLFEYFSETQRNKGNFPGRFSGRQFSNSRSEMNVSTLELGDSALYLCASSDLSGYGYTFGSGTRLTVV.

This clone appeared once. The chain carries TRBV14 and TRBJ2-7; TRBD2 agrees at 14 bases. Germline V gives CDR1 SGHDN, CDR2 FVKESK. The CDR3 is made up of 13 amino acids. V lost 6 bases to trimming and J lost 7 bases; unmatched junction nucleotides: 2. The CDR3 spells CASRTSGRGEQYF. In DNA, the CDR3 is TGTGCCAGCAGGACTAGCGGGAGGGGTGAGCAGTACTTC.

This chain joins TRBV28 and TRBJ1-5; the match to TRBD1 covers 8 bases. Losses at the gene ends were 3 bases for V and 8 bases for J; bases not matched to a gene: 9. The CDR3 totals 15 residues. Per germline, CDR1 MDHEN and CDR2 SYDVKM. The CDR3 is CASSFPDRAEKPQHF. CDR3 nucleotide sequence: TGTGCCAGCAGTTTCCCGGACAGGGCCGAAAAGCCCCAGCATTTT.

The V call is TRBV28, the J call TRBJ1-2; the D gene is possibly TRBD1 (6 bases). This CDR3 is 14 amino acids long. The V end was cut by 2 bases, the J end by 5 bases, with 12 bases between. Per the germline V gene, CDR1 is MDHEN and CDR2 is SYDVKM. CDR3 sequence (DNA): TGTGCCAGCAGTTTAGGAGGGGGGGATTATGGCTACACCTTC. Its translation is CASSLGGGDYGYTF.

This chain connects TRBV29-1 to TRBJ1-3; D gene uncertain. The ends were cut back, 0 bases at V and 4 bases at J, with 7 bases in the middle. The CDR3 totals 13 residues. From germline, CDR1 is SQVTM and CDR2 ANQGSEA. CDR3 amino acids: CSVEEYLGNTIYF. The CDR3 bases are TGCAGCGTTGAAGAATACTTAGGAAACACCATATATTTT.

The chain carries TRBV29-1 and TRBJ1-2, with D possibly TRBD1 on 6 matching bases. This CDR3 has 11 amino acids. Trimming pared 4 bases from V and 7 bases from J, leaving 10 bases between. Germline CDR1 reads SQVTM; CDR2 reads ANQGSEA. In DNA, the CDR3 is TGCAGCGTTGGCCAGGGGTCTGGCTACACCTTC. Translated, it gives CSVGQGSGYTF.

As regards this clone: Germline is not matched at one junction end, which may reflect a read error. V gene TRBV10-2 combines with J gene TRBJ2-7; 7 bases line up with TRBD2. The CDR3 loop spans 12 amino acids. Germline CDR1 is WSHSY and CDR2 is SAAADI. The CDR3 region is CASSETGGQRLF. Written as DNA, the CDR3 is TGCGCCAGCAGTGAGACGGGAGGCCAGAGGCTCTTC.

CDR3 sequence reads: CAIHQGVNTEAFF. In DNA, the CDR3 is TGTGCCATACACCAGGGGGTGAACACTGAAGCTTTCTTT. V gene TRBV10-3 combines with J gene TRBJ1-1, with TRBD1 matching over 7 bases. CDR3 length: 13 residues. CDR1 and CDR2 (germline): ENHRY, SYGVKD. Losses at the gene ends were 9 bases for V and 0 bases for J; bases not matched to a gene: 4.

This clone was seen more than once but under ten times. The chain carries TRBV6-6 and TRBJ2-7; 11 nucleotides line up with TRBD2. This CDR3 is 14 amino acids long. The V gene's germline CDR1 is MNHNY and CDR2 SVGAGI (reference sequence). Trimming removed 5 bases from V and 3 bases from J; junction bases left unmatched: 3. CDR3 sequence (DNA): TGTGCCAGCAGTAGGCTAGCGGGAGGCTACGAGCAGTACTTC. This encodes CASSRLAGGYEQYF.

The chain combines TRBV6-5 with TRBJ1-5; D may be TRBD1 (5 bases). Germline V lookup: CDR1 MNHEY, CDR2 SVGAGI. This CDR3 has 14 amino acids. Trimming took off 0 bases at V and 5 bases at J, with 8 bases between the two ends. CDR3 sequence: CASSYSTGDQPQHF. Here the CDR3 DNA reads TGTGCCAGCAGTTACTCGACGGGGGATCAGCCCCAGCATTTT.

This clone showed up just once. The genes are TRBV25-1 and TRBJ1-2; 10 nucleotides match TRBD1. This CDR3 comprises 16 residues. Germline V CDR1 and CDR2: MGHDK, SYGVNS. V lost 1 base to trimming and J lost 4 bases; unmatched junction nucleotides: 6. This CDR3 reads CASSESGTGVSYGYTF. CDR3 nucleotides: TGTGCCAGCAGTGAATCCGGGACAGGGGTGTCCTATGGCTACACCTTC.

The chain links TRBV7-9 to TRBJ2-1; 7 bases fit TRBD2. Germline V gives CDR1 SEHNR, CDR2 FQNEAQ (reference sequence). Trimming at V came to 4 bases and at J to 2 bases, leaving 17 bases not matched to a gene. The CDR3 is 19 residues long. This CDR3 reads CASSSLTGTTHTTYNEQFF. The CDR3 bases are TGTGCCAGCAGCTCCCTTACCGGGACTACCCATACCACCTACAATGAGCAGTTCTTC.

The chain recombines TRBV7-7 with TRBJ2-7, with TRBD1 matching over 12 bases. The germline V gene encodes CDR1 SSHAT and CDR2 FNYEAQ (reference sequence). This CDR3 has 15 residues. Trimming cost V 5 bases and J 4 bases; bases outside gene matches: 6. This CDR3 reads CASSPGTGGAYEQYF. The DNA of the CDR3 is TGTGCCAGCAGCCCCGGGACAGGGGGCGCGTACGAGCAGTACTTC.

The chain is built from TRBV27 and TRBJ2-1, with 9 positions matching TRBD1. V lost 2 bases and J lost 4; bases outside the gene matches: 12. Germline V CDR1 and CDR2: MNHEY, SMNVEV (reference sequence). The CDR3 spans 18 residues. The CDR3 protein is CASSLIGFVTGGYNEQFF. The CDR3, as DNA: TGTGCCAGCAGTTTAATCGGTTTCGTGACAGGGGGGTACAATGAGCAGTTCTTC.

CDR3 residues: CASSLSWGGTAGNEQFF. DNA for the CDR3: TGTGCCAGCAGCTTAAGCTGGGGCGGGACGGCTGGGAATGAGCAGTTCTTC. The gene calls are TRBV13 and TRBJ2-1, with D possibly TRBD2 on 6 matching bases. There are 17 residues in the CDR3. CDR1 is PRHDT, CDR2 FYEKMQ, per germline (reference sequence). Trimming removed 2 bases at V and 7 bases at J, with 21 bases between.

V gene TRBV4-1 combines with J gene TRBJ2-7, with D unresolved. V gave up 0 bases and J gave up 7 bases, with 19 bases separating them. Germline V gene sequence: CDR1 MGHRA, CDR2 YSYEKL. The CDR3 sequence is 16 residues long. CDR3 nucleotides: TGCGCCAGCAGCCAAGAAGAGGCTAATCTACGATTTGAGCAGTACTTC. Protein: CASSQEEANLRFEQYF.